This paragraph covers one TCR beta chain sequence. The data derive from a study of cytomegalovirus exposure and HLA in healthy donors. 60 Vbeta and 13 Jbeta primers were used in PCR. Some clones are missing from TCRdb's copy, which holds only in-frame ones; the method was immunoSEQ multiplex PCR. Found here are 150,000 to 200,000 clones; the top ten clones hold around 0.79%. CDR3 length: 14 residues. Trimming removed 3 bases from V and 1 base from J; junction bases left unmatched: 2. Germline CDR1 reads SQVTM; CDR2 reads ANQGSEA. Sequencing input: PBMCs. This TCR came from a woman aged 18-29 years in good health and CMV-seropositive. The V and J genes are TRBV29-1 and TRBJ2-2, with TRBD1 matching over 7 bases. The CDR3 coding sequence is TGCAGCGTTGACAGGGGGAAGAACACCGGGGAGCTGTTTTTT. Translating gives CSVDRGKNTGELFF.